The sequence of this T cell receptor (beta chain) was determined in a study of T-cell reconstitution after alpha-beta-depleted transplantation in children. This clonotype was detected a few times. It was with unique molecular identifiers that the TCRbeta library was prepared. TCRdb reanalysed the PCR reads using MiXCR and keeps one entry per CDR3 protein. Counted here are 500,000 to 650,000 distinct CDR3 sequences, about an eighth occurring once; the ten biggest clones make up 12% to 15%. This receptor was obtained from a female patient under 10 years old who had a stem cell transplant for aplastic anemia, so the T cells may come from the graft donor. The sequencing here drew on PBMCs, mostly from graft donor cells, taken 180 days after TCRalphabeta/CD19-depleted stem cell transplant.

CDR3 sequence: CSARVANRQGAQHTEAFF. The CDR3, as DNA: TGCAGTGCTAGAGTCGCCAATCGACAGGGGGCGCAACACACTGAAGCTTTCTTT. The chain employs TRBV20-1 and TRBJ1-1, with 10 bases lining up with TRBD1. Germline CDR1 DFQATT, CDR2 SNEGSKA (reference sequence). V dropped 1 base and J dropped 3; count of bases not matched to a gene: 14. CDR3 length: 18 residues.